Shown below are 7 T cell receptor beta chains from a single sample sequenced in a study of radiation and T cells in renal cell carcinoma. Clones were read by immunoSEQ multiplex PCR, and TCRdb kept only the in-frame ones, dropping some. The data show about 170,000 clones, 88% seen once. The time point: blood 4 weeks post-SBRT, at nephrectomy. Documented treatment: 15 Gy SBRT to primary tumor, nephrectomy 4 weeks later. This specimen consisted of blood, obtained from a patient whose treatment included radiotherapy and nephrectomy. The receptors originated from a woman between 45 and 60 years old with renal cell carcinoma.

The V and J genes are TRBV25-1 and TRBJ1-2; unclear D gene. There are 13 residues in the CDR3. Germline loops: CDR1 MGHDK, CDR2 SYGVNS. The ends were cut back, 5 bases at V and 5 bases at J, with 12 bases in the middle. The DNA of the CDR3 is TGTGCCAGCAGTCAATCGGGATTTTATGGCTACACCTTC. Residues: CASSQSGFYGYTF.

The chain recombines TRBV7-2 with TRBJ1-4, with D unclear. CDR3 length: 15 residues. Germline V gene data show CDR1 as SGHTA and CDR2 as FQGNSA. V lost 5 bases, J lost 3 bases, and 13 bases lay in between. CDR3 sequence reads: CASSPQVGANEKLFF. CDR3 coding DNA: TGTGCCAGCAGCCCCCAGGTCGGGGCTAATGAAAAACTGTTTTTT.

J is TRBJ1-3 and V is TRBV12-5, with 9 positions matching TRBD1. The V gene's germline CDR1 is LGHNT and CDR2 FRNRAP. The CDR3 is made up of 17 amino acids. J lost 2 bases, V lost 6 bases, and 11 bases had no gene match. The CDR3 here is CASGFLQGAQTGNTIYF. DNA for the CDR3: TGTGCTAGTGGGTTTTTACAGGGGGCGCAGACTGGAAACACCATATATTTT.

The rearrangement uses TRBV6-5 and TRBJ1-6; 9 bases align to TRBD1. The CDR3 contains 16 residues. The germline V gene has CDR1 MNHEY and CDR2 SVGAGI. J gave up 6 bases and V 1 base, and 4 bases lay outside the gene matches. For the CDR3, the DNA is TGTGCCAGCAGTTACTTACAGGGGGCGTCTAATTCACCCCTCCACTTT. Its protein is CASSYLQGASNSPLHF.

The rearrangement joins TRBV6-1 to TRBJ1-1, with no clear D. V lost 6 bases, J lost 3 bases, and 14 bases lay in between. Germline-derived CDR1 and CDR2 are MNHNS and SASEGT. The CDR3 extends over 14 amino acids. CDR3 sequence (DNA): TGTGCCAGCAGCTTAAATCCAACCGACACTGAAGCTTTCTTT. Its protein is CASSLNPTDTEAFF.

CDR3 bases: TGTGCCAGCAGCTTAAATCGAGGGGAAGGTGGCTACACCTTC. Translation gives CASSLNRGEGGYTF. The genes are TRBV7-6 and TRBJ1-2; TRBD1 is a possible D gene (5 bases). Germline-derived CDR1 and CDR2 are SGHVS and FNYEAQ. The CDR3 consists of 14 residues. With 2 bases removed from V and 7 bases from J, the gap between germline ends came to 14 bases.

This chain connects TRBV5-1 to TRBJ2-1, with TRBD1 matching 7 bases. Germline assignment: CDR1 SGHRS and CDR2 YFSETQ. Losses at the gene ends were 0 bases for V and 8 bases for J; bases not matched to a gene: 5. This CDR3 is 14 amino acids long. Written as DNA, the CDR3 is TGCGCCAGCAGCTTGGAGGGGGCCAACGATGAGCAGTTCTTC. Residues: CASSLEGANDEQFF.